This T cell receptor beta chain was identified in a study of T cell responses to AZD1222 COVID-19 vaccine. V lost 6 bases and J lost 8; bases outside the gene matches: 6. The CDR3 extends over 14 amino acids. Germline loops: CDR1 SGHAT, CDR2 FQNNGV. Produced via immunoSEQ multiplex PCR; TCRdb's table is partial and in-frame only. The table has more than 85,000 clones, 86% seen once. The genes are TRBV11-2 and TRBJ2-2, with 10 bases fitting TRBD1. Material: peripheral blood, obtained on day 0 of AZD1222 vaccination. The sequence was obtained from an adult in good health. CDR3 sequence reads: CASSSTGGGGELFF. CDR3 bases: TGTGCCAGCAGTTCGACAGGGGGCGGAGGGGAGCTGTTTTTT.